Shown below are 5 T cell receptor beta chains from a single sample sequenced in a study of T cells after yellow fever vaccination. TCRdb passed the 5' RACE reads through MiXCR, listing each CDR3 protein once. The sample contains 620,000 or so distinct CDR3 sequences, less than 20% of which appear only once. The material sequenced was PBMCs, taken around 5 days after the first yellow fever vaccination. Every receptor here comes from a man younger than 35 who received the YFV17D yellow fever vaccine.

The rearrangement uses TRBV20-1 and TRBJ2-2, with TRBD2 identical over 11 bases. V was pared by 0 bases and J by 4 bases, with 4 bases of the junction left unmatched. The CDR3 runs to 16 residues. Germline CDR1 reads DFQATT; CDR2 reads SNEGSKA (reference sequence). The CDR3: CSAREGLAVGTGELFF. CDR3 nucleotides: TGCAGTGCTAGAGAGGGACTAGCGGTTGGCACCGGGGAGCTGTTTTTT.

This clonotype was recorded at least ten times. CDR3 protein: CASTGYTGELFF. The CDR3 region has the DNA TGTGCCAGTACAGGTTACACCGGGGAGCTGTTTTTT. The chain combines TRBV2 with TRBJ2-2; a weak D match, TRBD1 (5 bases). V lost 9 bases, J lost 3 bases, and 8 bases lay in between. The germline V gene encodes CDR1 SNHLY and CDR2 FYNNEI. The CDR3 extends over 12 amino acids.

Only one count was recorded for this clonotype. The chain recombines TRBV7-2 with TRBJ2-1, with a weak D call TRBD2 (5 bases). V was clipped by 2 bases and J by 6 bases, with 11 bases between them. This CDR3 spans 14 amino acids. The V gene's germline CDR1 is SGHTA and CDR2 FQGNSA. The CDR3 sequence: CASSLRVEANEQFF. The CDR3 nucleotides are TGTGCCAGCAGCTTAAGGGTGGAGGCCAATGAGCAGTTCTTC.

The J gene is TRBJ2-1, the V gene TRBV5-1; 9 positions agree with TRBD1. Germline V gives CDR1 SGHRS, CDR2 YFSETQ. The V and J ends lost 4 bases and 6 bases, in that order; junction bases with no gene match: 5. CDR3 size: 14 residues. CDR3 sequence: CASSEGQGSNEQFF. DNA of the CDR3: TGCGCCAGCAGCGAGGGACAGGGTAGCAATGAGCAGTTCTTC.

This chain links TRBV14 with TRBJ2-1; 7 bases are shared with TRBD1. This CDR3 contains 14 residues. With V trimmed by 5 bases and J by 8 bases, 9 bases remained unmatched. Germline CDR1 and CDR2: SGHDN and FVKESK. CDR3 in amino acids: CASSILTGYYEQFF. The CDR3 nucleotides read TGTGCCAGCAGCATCCTGACAGGGTATTATGAGCAGTTCTTC.